The present T cell receptor beta chain was sequenced within a study of T cell responses to AZD1222 COVID-19 vaccine. Regarding the study as a whole: Donors, mostly white British, included more females; clonal diversity was possibly underestimated. Repertoire sampling was restricted to post-peak T cell response timepoints. CD4 TCRs associated with vaccination spanned spike, dominating at 160-218 and 743-854.

The method was immunoSEQ multiplex PCR; TCRdb's version includes in-frame clones alone and lacks a portion of them. This table has 130,000 to 150,000 clones, around 93% appearing once. Comments on this clone: Its specificity is not known.

CDR1 is SNHLY, CDR2 FYNNEI, per germline. The CDR3 is 15 amino acids. Trimming cost V 4 bases and J 6 bases, with 16 bases left between them. The V and J genes are TRBV2 and TRBJ2-1; maybe TRBD1 (5 bases). The sequence was collected from an adult in good health. This sample comprised peripheral blood, obtained on day 0 of AZD1222 vaccination. The CDR3 protein is CASSARKGSGNEQFF. In DNA form, the CDR3 reads TGTGCCAGCAGTGCTAGGAAGGGGTCGGGCAATGAGCAGTTCTTC.